The following is a T cell receptor (beta chain) sequence with its context. Its antigen is undetermined. These data are taken from a study of OX40 agonist ivuxolimab in advanced cancers. About the research overall: The dose-escalation group included hepatocellular carcinoma, melanoma, renal cell carcinoma and head and neck cancer. Study results and limitations: Blood T cells, both CD4+ and CD8+, expanded clonally by week 6 at 0.1 to 3.0 mg/kg. Researchers report that CD8+ T cells had, on average, more expanded clones than CD4+. Certain nonresponding patients likewise had low normalized T-cell clonal expansion.

The CDR3 is 17 amino acids. The ends were cut back, 0 bases at V and 3 bases at J, with 16 bases in the middle. Germline V gene sequence: CDR1 SGHNT, CDR2 YYREEE (reference sequence). TCRdb's copy holds only in-frame clones and misses some; the assay was immunoSEQ multiplex PCR. The sample has about 13,000 clones, roughly two thirds seen once. The receptor's source is an adult with an advanced solid tumor such as melanoma, head and neck, liver or kidney cancer. The chain has TRBV5-4 and TRBJ2-1; D possibly corresponds to TRBD2 (6 bases). Source: CD4+ or CD8+ T cells sorted from blood, taken in a trial of the OX40 agonist ivuxolimab. The CDR3 DNA reads TGTGCCAGCAGCTTGGGGGGGGATCACCTCCTCTACAATGAGCAGTTCTTC. Protein sequence: CASSLGGDHLLYNEQFF. Full variable domain (rest looked up from reference TRBV5-4 and TRBJ2-1): ETGVTQSPTHLIKTRGQQVTLRCSSQSGHNTVSWYQQALGQGPQFIFQYYREEENGRGNFPPRFSGLQFPNYSSELNVNALELDDSALYLCASSLGGDHLLYNEQFFGPGTRLTVL.